The 20 T cell receptor beta chains reported below all come from one sample, sequenced in a study of blood T cell repertoires in COVID-19. Assay: immunoSEQ multiplex PCR; the TCRdb copy retains only in-frame clones and omits some. This table has tens of thousands of clones, about 89% appearing once. Material: peripheral blood. The receptors stem from a woman aged 45-59 years in a cohort sampled during active COVID-19.

The rearrangement links TRBV30 to TRBJ1-5; no definite D call. The CDR3 is made up of 16 amino acids. With 0 bases removed from V and 2 bases from J, the gap between germline ends came to 14 bases. The germline CDR1 and CDR2 sequences are GTSNPN and SVGIG (reference sequence). The CDR3 bases are TGTGCCTGGAGTGTGGTATCGGAGTGGGGCAATCAGCCCCAGCATTTT. It translates to CAWSVVSEWGNQPQHF.

The CDR3 reads CASSFLAGGLNEQFF. The CDR3 bases are TGTGCCAGCAGCTTCCTAGCGGGAGGGCTGAATGAGCAGTTCTTC. This chain uses TRBV5-5 with TRBJ2-1, with 12 bases matching TRBD2. The CDR3 has 15 amino acids. CDR1 is SGHKS and CDR2 is YYEKEE in the germline V gene (reference sequence). The V segment lost 2 bases and the J segment 7 bases; nucleotides outside the gene matches: 4.

V usage is TRBV28 and J usage is TRBJ2-7; D might be TRBD1 (5 bases). The germline V and J ends were trimmed by 6 bases and 1 base, with 16 bases remaining between them. CDR3 length: 15 residues. Germline-derived CDR1 and CDR2 are MDHEN and SYDVKM. In nucleotides, the CDR3 is TGTGCCAGCAGGACGCAAAGGGGTGCATCCTACGAGCAGTACTTC. Translating it yields CASRTQRGASYEQYF.

This chain connects TRBV25-1 to TRBJ2-3; 7 bases agree with TRBD1. CDR3 length equals 15 residues. Germline V gene lookup returns CDR1 MGHDK and CDR2 SYGVNS. V lost 6 bases to trimming and J lost 2 bases; unmatched junction nucleotides: 8. The CDR3 protein is CASRQTGTNTDTQYF. DNA for the CDR3: TGTGCCAGCAGACAGACAGGGACCAACACAGATACGCAGTATTTT.

This rearrangement joins TRBV3-1 (or the pseudogene TRBV3-2) to TRBJ1-2; D is possibly TRBD1 (6 bases). The CDR3 runs to 14 residues. Trimming cost V 1 base and J 2 bases, with 8 bases left between them. Looked up from germline, CDR1 is LGHDT and CDR2 is YNNKEL (reference sequence). The CDR3 sequence: CASSQVQGNYGYTF. For the CDR3, the DNA is TGTGCCAGCAGCCAAGTACAGGGAAACTATGGCTACACCTTC.

V and J are TRBV3-1 (or the pseudogene TRBV3-2) and TRBJ1-6; the match to TRBD1 covers 7 bases. Looked up from germline, CDR1 is LGHDT and CDR2 is YNNKEL (reference sequence). V shed 1 base, J shed 8 bases, and the junction held 5 bases outside the gene matches. This CDR3 is built from 15 residues. The CDR3 spells CASSQVKGGYSPLHF. The CDR3 DNA reads as TGTGCCAGCAGCCAAGTTAAAGGGGGCTATTCACCCCTCCACTTT.

The genes are TRBV3-1 (or the pseudogene TRBV3-2) and TRBJ2-7, with TRBD1 matching 7 bases. The CDR3 is 12 residues long. V shed 4 bases, J shed 4 bases, and the junction held 1 base outside the gene matches. Germline CDR1 and CDR2: LGHDT and YNNKEL (reference sequence). Here the CDR3 reads CASSPTGYEQYF. The DNA for the CDR3 is TGTGCCAGCAGCCCGACAGGGTACGAGCAGTACTTC.

The V gene is TRBV4-1, the J gene TRBJ2-1; 12 bases are a match to TRBD2. Germline values: CDR1 MGHRA, CDR2 YSYEKL. Trimming took 2 bases from V and 7 from J; bases not matched to a gene: 9. The CDR3 loop spans 17 amino acids. The CDR3 spells CASSQPLLAGGRNEQFF. The CDR3 region has the DNA TGCGCCAGCAGCCAACCCCTTCTAGCGGGGGGGCGGAATGAGCAGTTCTTC.

This chain joins TRBV7-8 and TRBJ1-5, with no clear D. Germline CDR1 SGHVS, CDR2 FQNEAQ. Trimming shortened V by 0 bases and J by 11 bases, and 11 bases separated the two germline ends. The CDR3 length is 13 residues. CDR3 in amino acids: CASSLAQVEAQHF. The CDR3 DNA is TGTGCCAGCAGCTTAGCGCAAGTTGAGGCCCAGCATTTT.

This chain links TRBV14 with TRBJ2-1; tentative D call: TRBD2 (5 bases). CDR1 and CDR2 from the germline V gene are SGHDN and FVKESK. V lost 0 bases, J lost 3 bases, and 6 bases lay in between. The length of the CDR3 is 14 residues. The CDR3 spells CASSQETSYNEQFF. The DNA of the CDR3 is TGTGCCAGCAGCCAAGAAACTAGCTACAATGAGCAGTTCTTC. The full variable domain, with the rest looked up from reference TRBV14 and TRBJ2-1, is EAGVTQFPSHSVIEKGQTVTLRCDPISGHDNLYWYRRVMGKEIKFLLHFVKESKQDESGMPNNRFLAERTGGTYSTLKVQPAELEDSGVYFCASSQETSYNEQFFGPGTRLTVL.

V is TRBV3-1 (or the pseudogene TRBV3-2) and J is TRBJ1-6; unclear D gene. There are 14 residues in the CDR3. Germline V gene data show CDR1 as LGHDT and CDR2 as YNNKEL (reference sequence). The V end lost 0 bases, the J end lost 9 bases, and 9 bases lay between the germline ends. The CDR3 DNA reads as TGTGCCAGCAGCCAAGAAAGGTCGGGTTCACCCCTCCACTTT. It translates to CASSQERSGSPLHF.

The chain couples TRBV25-1 to TRBJ1-2; D is perhaps TRBD1 (5 bases). The CDR3 length is 13 residues. Between the trimmed V and J ends, which lost 6 bases and 5 bases, there was a span of 13 bases. Looked up from germline, CDR1 is MGHDK and CDR2 is SYGVNS. The CDR3 nucleotides read TGTGCCAGCAGCCCCCTCGGGGGGTATGGCTACACCTTC. Translating gives CASSPLGGYGYTF.

The gene calls are TRBV5-4 and TRBJ1-1; no definite D call. CDR3 length: 15 amino acids. The V end was cut by 4 bases, the J end by 2 bases, with 15 bases between. From germline, CDR1 is SGHNT and CDR2 YYREEE (reference sequence). CDR3 coding DNA: TGTGCCAGCAGCCTCTTATTTACACAAAACACTGAAGCTTTCTTT. This translates into CASSLLFTQNTEAFF.

This clone was picked up one time. The rearrangement uses TRBV2 and TRBJ2-7; 9 nucleotides match TRBD1. The germline CDR1 and CDR2 sequences are SNHLY and FYNNEI. The trim removed 7 bases at V and 6 bases at J, leaving 19 bases unmatched. The CDR3 covers 17 residues. CDR3 DNA sequence: TGTGCCAGCACCCCGAGGGGGGAACAGGGGGCCAATGGCGAGCAGTACTTC. Its translation is CASTPRGEQGANGEQYF.

The rearrangement uses TRBV5-1 and TRBJ1-1; 7 positions match TRBD1. This CDR3 is 17 amino acids long. Per the germline V gene, CDR1 is SGHRS and CDR2 is YFSETQ. With 2 bases clipped from V and 0 bases from J, the junction kept 10 bases outside the gene matches. The CDR3 DNA follows: TGCGCCAGCAGCTTCAACCAGGGACAGCCTATGAACACTGAAGCTTTCTTT. It specifies CASSFNQGQPMNTEAFF.

This chain uses TRBV5-3 with TRBJ1-4; 9 positions agree with TRBD1. TRBV5-3 counts as an open reading frame of uncertain function. The CDR3 has 12 amino acids. The trim removed 7 bases at V and 10 bases at J, leaving 5 bases unmatched. The CDR3 sequence is CARVQGAAKLFF. DNA for the CDR3: TGTGCCAGAGTACAGGGGGCTGCAAAACTGTTTTTT.

The table lists this clone with a count of one. This chain uses TRBV6-6 with TRBJ1-5, with no clear D. Between the trimmed V and J ends, which lost 2 bases and 0 bases, there was a span of 11 bases. The CDR3 sequence is 16 residues long. Germline V gives CDR1 MNHNY, CDR2 SVGAGI (reference sequence). CDR3 sequence reads: CASSYPGDYSNQPQHF. The CDR3 DNA reads TGTGCCAGCAGTTACCCCGGGGATTATAGCAATCAGCCCCAGCATTTT.

This clone has just one count. The CDR3 DNA reads TGTGCCAGCAGCCCATCCCTCTTAGCGGGAGCTAATGAGCAGTTCTTC. Its protein product is CASSPSLLAGANEQFF. The rearrangement uses TRBV3-1 (or the pseudogene TRBV3-2) and TRBJ2-1; 9 bases fit TRBD2. The CDR3 extends over 16 amino acids. The V gene's germline CDR1 is LGHDT and CDR2 YNNKEL (reference sequence). The junction had 11 bases not matched to a gene; V was cut back by 4 bases and J by 7 bases.

The chain uses TRBV7-8 and TRBJ1-4, with 12 bases that match TRBD1. This CDR3 spans 16 amino acids. Looked up from germline, CDR1 is SGHVS and CDR2 is FQNEAQ. V lost 5 bases to trimming and J lost 12 bases; unmatched junction nucleotides: 13. CDR3 bases: TGTGCCAGCAGCGGACCAACCGGGACAGGGGGCAGAGAACTGTTTTTT. It specifies CASSGPTGTGGRELFF.

The rearrangement links TRBV5-6 to TRBJ1-6, with TRBD1 matching 9 bases. The V segment lost 0 bases and the J segment 9 bases; nucleotides outside the gene matches: 4. The V gene's germline CDR1 is SGHDT and CDR2 YYEEEE. This CDR3 has 15 amino acids. CDR3 coding DNA: TGTGCCAGCAGCTTGGTAGGACAGGGGATTTCACCCCTCCACTTT. Translated: CASSLVGQGISPLHF.